The 27 T cell receptor beta chains below all came from one sample that was sequenced in a study of blood T cell repertoires in COVID-19 (dated by TCRdb to 2018 to 2021). Library generation was performed with the immunoSEQ multiplex PCR assay. What TCRdb holds here is the immuneACCESS table cut down to in-frame rearrangements. Part of the clones is not present; checked against another copy, under half of the missing clones reflect an unresolved V gene, and the others are unexplained. The sample yields under 150,000 clones; roughly 84% were counted once. The top ten hold roughly 5.7% of the sample. Sequencing used PBMCs or T cells enriched from blood (not recorded which). The receptors were sampled from a woman in her forties or fifties who had been exposed to COVID-19.

This clone was seen a single time. The chain is built from TRBV29-1 and TRBJ2-7, with 8 bases matching TRBD1. V was clipped by 4 bases and J by 6 bases; unmatched bases: 5. The CDR3 consists of 12 residues. CDR1 and CDR2 from the germline V gene are SQVTM and ANQGSEA. The CDR3 loop is CSVGTGISEQYF. The DNA for the CDR3 is TGCAGCGTTGGGACAGGGATAAGCGAGCAGTACTTC.

The gene calls are TRBV19 and TRBJ1-5, with D unresolved. V was trimmed by 3 bases and J by 1 base, leaving 7 bases between them. Germline V gene data show CDR1 as LNHDA and CDR2 as SQIVND (reference sequence). The CDR3 spans 14 residues. CDR3 amino acids: CASSILASNQPQHF. The CDR3, as DNA: TGTGCCAGTAGTATTTTAGCCAGCAATCAGCCCCAGCATTTT.

V and J are TRBV5-4 and TRBJ1-2, with D possibly TRBD1 on 6 matching bases. Per the germline V gene, CDR1 is SGHNT and CDR2 is YYREEE (reference sequence). The V and J ends lost 2 bases and 2 bases respectively, with 10 bases between them. CDR3 length: 14 residues. CDR3 loop: CASSLSGGNYGYTF. Written as DNA, the CDR3 is TGTGCCAGCAGCTTAAGTGGGGGCAACTATGGCTACACCTTC.

V is TRBV7-2 and J is TRBJ2-3; D unclear. V gave up 5 bases and J gave up 0 bases, with 9 bases separating them. Germline values: CDR1 SGHTA, CDR2 FQGNSA. This CDR3 comprises 14 residues. This CDR3 reads CASSRLTSTDTQYF. DNA for the CDR3: TGTGCCAGCAGCCGCCTGACTAGCACAGATACGCAGTATTTT.

The V and J genes are TRBV5-1 and TRBJ2-1, with D tentatively TRBD2 (6 bases). Germline-derived CDR1 and CDR2 are SGHRS and YFSETQ. The CDR3 loop spans 16 amino acids. Trimming took off 0 bases at V and 5 bases at J, with 15 bases between the two ends. CDR3 sequence reads: CASSLASGRGDNEQFF. The DNA for the CDR3 is TGCGCCAGCAGCTTGGCCAGCGGGCGCGGGGACAATGAGCAGTTCTTC.

The V and J genes are TRBV6-2 or TRBV6-3 and TRBJ2-3; D call uncertain. Trimming stripped 4 bases from V and 4 bases from J, with 6 bases between. The CDR3 sequence is 12 residues long. CDR1 and CDR2 from the germline V gene are MNHEY and SVGEGT. CDR3 DNA: TGTGCCAGCAGTTCAGTCGCAGATACGCAGTATTTT. Translating it yields CASSSVADTQYF.

This chain uses TRBV3-1 (or the pseudogene TRBV3-2) with TRBJ2-3; 9 bases are shared with TRBD1. This CDR3 contains 16 residues. Per the germline V gene, CDR1 is LGHDT and CDR2 is YNNKEL (reference sequence). After removal of 0 bases from V and 5 bases from J, the junction contained 6 bases not matched to a gene. Here the CDR3 reads CASSQERTGVGDTQYF. The CDR3 coding sequence is TGTGCCAGCAGCCAAGAGCGGACAGGGGTGGGAGATACGCAGTATTTT.

A word on this clone: This same CDR3 is encoded by further DNA sequences in the sample. The V and J genes are TRBV19 and TRBJ2-3; perhaps TRBD1 as D (5 bases). The germline gives CDR1 LNHDA, CDR2 SQIVND (reference sequence). The length of the CDR3 is 14 residues. The ends were cut back, 4 bases at V and 1 base at J, with 9 bases in the middle. The CDR3 is CASSTQGGTDTQYF. The CDR3 region has the DNA TGTGCCAGTAGTACCCAAGGGGGCACAGATACGCAGTATTTT.

V usage is TRBV10-3 and J usage is TRBJ1-1, with 7 nucleotides matching TRBD1. This CDR3 region has 13 residues. With 7 bases clipped from V and 4 bases from J, the junction kept 6 bases outside the gene matches. CDR1 and CDR2 from the germline V gene are ENHRY and SYGVKD. Here the CDR3 DNA reads TGTGCCATCAAGGGGCAGGGGGGCACTGAAGCTTTCTTT. As protein: CAIKGQGGTEAFF.

The rearrangement links TRBV3-1 (or the pseudogene TRBV3-2) to TRBJ2-7; D ambiguous. The V gene's germline CDR1 is LGHDT and CDR2 YNNKEL (reference sequence). V was clipped by 1 base and J by 2 bases, with 12 bases between them. This CDR3 has 15 residues. The CDR3 region has the DNA TGTGCCAGCAGCCAAGGTACGGCAGGTGCCTACGAGCAGTACTTC. Protein sequence: CASSQGTAGAYEQYF.

This clone occurred once. The gene calls are TRBV6-1 and TRBJ1-1, with D unresolved. The CDR3 consists of 15 residues. Trimming took 2 bases from V and 3 from J, leaving 13 bases between them. Germline CDR1 MNHNS, CDR2 SASEGT. CDR3 sequence: CASSESRGKDTEAFF. The CDR3 DNA sequence: TGTGCCAGCAGTGAAAGCCGGGGTAAGGACACTGAAGCTTTCTTT.

This chain uses TRBV6-5 with TRBJ1-5; D gene ambiguous. Germline assignment: CDR1 MNHEY and CDR2 SVGAGI. The V gene lost 0 bases and the J gene lost 3 bases, with 9 bases spanning the gap. CDR3 size: 15 residues. The CDR3 sequence is CASSYSSSTNQPQHF. The CDR3 bases are TGTGCCAGCAGTTACTCGAGTTCAACCAATCAGCCCCAGCATTTT.

Only a few counts were recorded for this clone. The V and J genes are TRBV10-3 and TRBJ2-3, with 7 bases matching TRBD2. V gave up 0 bases and J gave up 6 bases; unmatched junction bases: 3. This CDR3 spans 14 amino acids. Germline V gene sequence: CDR1 ENHRY, CDR2 SYGVKD. The CDR3: CAISESRGLDTQYF. The CDR3 bases are TGTGCCATCAGTGAGTCGCGGGGGTTGGATACGCAGTATTTT.

This chain links TRBV11-3 with TRBJ2-3; TRBD1 might be the D (6 bases). CDR1 and CDR2 from the germline V gene are SGHNT and YENEEA. V gave up 8 bases and J gave up 1 base, with 7 bases separating them. CDR3 length equals 12 residues. CDR3 sequence: CASGGRTDTQYF. CDR3 nucleotides: TGTGCCAGCGGGGGCCGCACAGATACGCAGTATTTT.

V is TRBV4-3 and J is TRBJ2-7; the D is unclear. The V gene's germline CDR1 is LGHNA and CDR2 YSLEER. The CDR3 spans 14 residues. V shed 2 bases and J shed 1 base, with 9 bases lying between them. The CDR3 spells CASSQTVLSYEQYF. The CDR3 DNA reads as TGCGCCAGCAGCCAAACGGTACTTTCCTACGAGCAGTACTTC.

As DNA, the CDR3 is TGTGCCAGCAGGACACCAAACACTGAAGCTTTCTTT. Its translation: CASRTPNTEAFF. This chain connects TRBV5-4 to TRBJ1-1; D is uncertain. This CDR3 spans 12 amino acids. The ends were cut back, 5 bases at V and 2 bases at J, with 7 bases in the middle. CDR1 and CDR2 from the germline V gene are SGHNT and YYREEE (reference sequence).

The chain uses TRBV15 and TRBJ1-1; 9 bases fit TRBD1. Germline V gene lookup returns CDR1 LNHNV and CDR2 YYDKDF (reference sequence). The CDR3 consists of 18 residues. V shed 0 bases and J 2 bases; nucleotides not matched to a gene: 10. CDR3 coding DNA: TGTGCCACCAGCAGAGATACCGGGACAGGGCACTATAACACTGAAGCTTTCTTT. Amino acid sequence: CATSRDTGTGHYNTEAFF.

The V and J genes are TRBV28 and TRBJ2-7, with D perhaps TRBD2 (5 bases). Germline V CDR1 and CDR2: MDHEN, SYDVKM. The V end was cut by 1 base, the J end by 0 bases, with 7 bases between. The CDR3 extends over 14 amino acids. This chain's CDR3 is CASSLSGSSYEQYF. The CDR3 DNA is TGTGCCAGCAGTTTATCTGGGAGCTCCTACGAGCAGTACTTC.

V and J are TRBV9 and TRBJ2-1; the D gene is possibly TRBD2 (5 bases). The ends were cut back, 3 bases at V and 2 bases at J, with 15 bases in the middle. CDR3 length equals 16 residues. Germline V gene sequence: CDR1 SGDLS, CDR2 YYNGEE. CDR3 DNA: TGTGCCAGCAGCGCACTAGAGGCCCCGACCTACAATGAGCAGTTCTTC. Translating it yields CASSALEAPTYNEQFF.

The CDR3 protein is CASRHYNEQFF. The CDR3, as DNA: TGTGCCAGCAGACACTACAATGAGCAGTTCTTC. The rearrangement uses TRBV6-5 and TRBJ2-1; D not certain. CDR1 and CDR2 (germline): MNHEY, SVGAGI. The CDR3 runs to 11 residues. V shed 6 bases and J shed 3 bases, with 3 bases lying between them.

This clone was seen a handful of times. The genes are TRBV7-8 and TRBJ2-1, with TRBD1 matching 10 bases. Trimming removed 1 base from V and 5 bases from J; junction bases left unmatched: 8. The CDR3 contains 17 residues. Germline CDR1 and CDR2: SGHVS and FQNEAQ. Written as DNA, the CDR3 is TGTGCCAGCAGCTTAGTTGCGGGGACAGGGGTACACAATGAGCAGTTCTTC. Its translation is CASSLVAGTGVHNEQFF.

The rearrangement uses TRBV4-3 and TRBJ1-2, with a tentative D call TRBD1 (6 bases). The CDR3 covers 15 residues. Germline CDR1 and CDR2: LGHNA and YSLEER. V lost 0 bases and J lost 8, with 16 bases in between. CDR3 amino acids: CASSQDLVGALGYTF. In DNA form, the CDR3 reads TGCGCCAGCAGCCAAGATCTAGTGGGGGCGCTCGGCTACACCTTC.

This clone was observed a single time. The chain joins TRBV19 to TRBJ2-1; D gene ambiguous. The CDR3 is made up of 16 amino acids. Germline values: CDR1 LNHDA, CDR2 SQIVND (reference sequence). The V end lost 8 bases, the J end lost 0 bases, and 17 bases lay between the germline ends. CDR3 sequence: CASSPRPGYSYNEQFF. CDR3 coding DNA: TGTGCCAGTTCCCCCCGGCCCGGGTACTCCTACAATGAGCAGTTCTTC.

This clone turned up a few times. This chain joins TRBV19 and TRBJ1-6; 9 nucleotides line up with TRBD1. Germline CDR1 LNHDA, CDR2 SQIVND (reference sequence). The trim removed 1 base at V and 6 bases at J, leaving 4 bases unmatched. The CDR3 contains 16 residues. Here the CDR3 reads CASSIVGTGSNSPLHF. The CDR3 DNA sequence: TGTGCCAGTAGTATAGTGGGGACAGGGAGTAATTCACCCCTCCACTTT.

This chain links TRBV4-1 with TRBJ2-2; D might be TRBD2 (5 bases). The V gene lost 1 base and the J gene lost 6 bases, with 12 bases spanning the gap. CDR3 length: 15 amino acids. Looked up from germline, CDR1 is MGHRA and CDR2 is YSYEKL. DNA of the CDR3: TGCGCCAGCAGCCAAGGATCGGGGTTGGCCGGGGAGCTGTTTTTT. Amino acid sequence: CASSQGSGLAGELFF.

In its sample, this clone was seen a few times. The CDR3 here is CASSWTGLSVSNSPLHF. The CDR3, as DNA: TGTGCCAGCAGCTGGACAGGGCTATCGGTGTCGAATTCACCCCTCCACTTT. The V and J genes are TRBV5-8 and TRBJ1-6; TRBD1 matches at 8 bases. The germline gives CDR1 SGHTS, CDR2 YDEGEE. The CDR3 has 17 residues. V lost 3 bases and J lost 7; bases outside the gene matches: 12.

This chain connects TRBV29-1 to TRBJ1-3, with D hard to call. V lost 2 bases, J lost 0 bases, and 5 bases lay in between. The CDR3 spans 13 residues. CDR1 and CDR2 (germline): SQVTM, ANQGSEA. CDR3 loop: CSVEIRSGNTIYF. The CDR3 region has the DNA TGCAGCGTTGAAATTCGCTCTGGAAACACCATATATTTT.